The rows below give T cell receptor beta chains drawn from one sample of a study of molecular identifiers for immune sequencing clone quantification. TCRdb processed the PCR reads anew with MiXCR; each CDR3 protein has one entry. The table has hundreds of thousands of distinct CDR3 sequences, around 25% seen once; the top ten hold about 0.81%. Sequencing was carried out using naive CD8+ T cells from blood, with Jurkat cell RNA spiked in. The source of these receptors is a human donor in good health. Some libraries in this study had Jurkat cell RNA spiked in. Each CDR3 is given with its conserved first and last residue. D genes are given only for firm matches. Size tells how often a clone was seen (once, few, many) or the class of an expanded clone, and some rows leave it out.

d_gene	v_gene	j_gene	abundance	CDR3nt	CDR3aa
TRBD2	TRBV19	TRBJ2-7	once	TGTGCCAGTACCGAGCGGACTAGCGGCTCCTACGAGCAGTACTTC	CASTERTSGSYEQYF
-	TRBV20-1	TRBJ2-7	many	TGCAGTGCTAGCGACATTGCAGACTACGAGCAGTACTTC	CSASDIADYEQYF
-	TRBV4-2	TRBJ2-7	few	TGTGCCAGCAGCCAAGAGGTTAGCGGTTCCTACGAGCAGTACTTC	CASSQEVSGSYEQYF
-	TRBV13	TRBJ1-1	-	TGTGCCAGCAGCCCTAGGGGCAGGGGAGGGACTAAAGCTTTCTTT	CASSPRGRGGTKAFF
TRBD1	TRBV7-9	TRBJ2-7	-	TGTGCCAGCAGCTTAGCGGACAGGACTTTCGAGCAGTACTTC	CASSLADRTFEQYF
TRBD1	TRBV4-2	TRBJ1-5	-	TGTGCCAGCAGCCAAGATCATCGGGCAGGGGGGCCTCAGCCCCAGCATTTT	CASSQDHRAGGPQPQHF
-	TRBV14	TRBJ1-4	-	TGTGCCAGCAGCCGGGATCCTAATGAAAAACTGTTTTTT	CASSRDPNEKLFF
-	TRBV6-5	TRBJ1-3	-	TGTGCCAGCGGCCGGGACACCAGCTCTGGAAACACCATATATTTT	CASGRDTSSGNTIYF
-	TRBV10-3	TRBJ2-1	-	TGTGCCATCGGCCGGAAGCTTGGCCACAATGAGCAGTTCTTC	CAIGRKLGHNEQFF
-	TRBV5-1	TRBJ1-1	many	TGCGCCAGCAGCTCGGAGGGGGCTGAAGCTTTCTTT	CASSSEGAEAFF
-	TRBV3-1	TRBJ2-5	-	TGTGCCAGCAGCCAATGGCAGGGGGGGGAGACCCAGTACTTC	CASSQWQGGETQYF
TRBD2	TRBV10-3	TRBJ2-3	-	TGTGCCATCATGCCGGCGGGAGGGCCGGAGGGTACGCAGTATTTT	CAIMPAGGPEGTQYF
-	TRBV7-9	TRBJ2-2	many	TGTGCCAGCAGCTTATTGGAAGAACTAGACACCGGGGAGCTGTTTTTT	CASSLLEELDTGELFF
-	TRBV5-8	TRBJ2-3	many	TGTGCCAGCAGCTTGGAGGCAGATACGCAGTATTTT	CASSLEADTQYF
TRBD1	TRBV12-3/TRBV12-4	TRBJ2-7	few	TGTGCCAGCAGCAGACAGGGGGTACACTACGAGCAGTACTTC	CASSRQGVHYEQYF
-	TRBV20-1	TRBJ2-3	many	TGCAGTGCTAGAGATCAGTCCCCTGTAGCGGTCATCACAGATACGCAGTATTTT	CSARDQSPVAVITDTQYF
TRBD2	TRBV2	TRBJ2-3	many	TGTGCCAGCAACGAGCGGGGGTACGATACGCAGTATTTT	CASNERGYDTQYF
-	TRBV5-1	TRBJ1-1	once	TGCGCCAGCAGCTTGGGTCAGTACACTGAAGTTTTCTTT	CASSLGQYTEVFF
-	TRBV12-3/TRBV12-4	TRBJ1-5	many	TGTGCCAGCAGCCATACAGGGTATAATCAGCCCCAGCATTTT	CASSHTGYNQPQHF
-	TRBV7-9	TRBJ2-5	-	TGTGCCAGCATCCCGGACAGCGATCCCTTCGGGGGGAAGACCCAGTACTTC	CASIPDSDPFGGKTQYF
-	TRBV7-3	TRBJ2-5	few	TGTGCCAGCAGCTTATCGGCGGATGAAGAGACCCAGTACTTC	CASSLSADEETQYF
-	TRBV13	TRBJ2-4	many	TGTGCCAGCGGATCCCGGGACGCCAAAAACATTCAGTACTTC	CASGSRDAKNIQYF